This passage covers 6 T cell receptor beta chains from one sample sequenced in a study of T cell changes during pregnancy in multiple sclerosis. Method: immunoSEQ multiplex PCR; TCRdb's copy keeps in-frame clones and lacks some. The top ten clones hold 7.5% to 9% of a sample with approximately 48,000 clones, 91% of them seen once. The input for sequencing was CD8+ T cells from peripheral blood mononuclear cells, taken after pregnancy. These receptors all stem from a female donor with multiple sclerosis, enrolled in a pregnancy study.

The chain links TRBV11-2 to TRBJ1-5; weak D call: TRBD1 (5 bases). Germline lookup yields CDR1 SGHAT and CDR2 FQNNGV. CDR3 size: 15 residues. The V end was cut by 1 base, the J end by 6 bases, with 13 bases between. The CDR3 DNA reads as TGTGCCAGCAGCTTAGTTTCTGGGGCGGCTCAGCCCCAGCATTTT. This sequence encodes CASSLVSGAAQPQHF. Supplemented by reference TRBV11-2 and TRBJ1-5, the full variable domain reads EAGVAQSPRYKIIEKRQSVAFWCNPISGHATLYWYQQILGQGPKLLIQFQNNGVVDDSQLPKDRFSAERLKGVDSTLKIQPAKLEDSAVYLCASSLVSGAAQPQHFGDGTRLSIL.

The table lists this clone with a count of one. This chain connects TRBV11-1 to TRBJ2-7; TRBD1 aligns across 9 bases. Germline CDR1 reads SGHAT; CDR2 reads FQDESV (reference sequence). The V and J ends lost 5 bases and 7 bases, in that order; junction bases with no gene match: 9. The CDR3 runs 14 residues. Here the CDR3 DNA reads TGTGCCAGCAGCGCGCAACAGGGGGCGCGGGAGCAGTACTTC. This sequence encodes CASSAQQGAREQYF. The full variable domain, completed using reference TRBV11-1 and TRBJ2-7, is EAEVAQSPRYKITEKSQAVAFWCDPISGHATLYWYRQILGQGPELLVQFQDESVVDDSQLPKDRFSAERLKGVDSTLKIQPAELGDSAMYLCASSAQQGAREQYFGPGTRLTVT.

The V call is TRBV5-6, the J call TRBJ2-7, with 9 bases lining up with TRBD2. Looked up from germline, CDR1 is SGHDT and CDR2 is YYEEEE. This CDR3 is built from 18 residues. After removal of 3 bases from V and 4 bases from J, the junction contained 17 bases not matched to a gene. In nucleotides, the CDR3 is TGTGCCAGCAGCTCCATGCCGTACACCGTAGCGGGAGAGTACGAGCAGTACTTC. Translation: CASSSMPYTVAGEYEQYF.

The chain is built from TRBV7-9 and TRBJ2-1; 10 bases line up with TRBD1. This CDR3 spans 14 amino acids. V was clipped by 1 base and J by 7 bases; unmatched bases: 1. Germline-derived CDR1 and CDR2 are SEHNR and FQNEAQ (reference sequence). CDR3: CASSLEGQGNEQFF. The CDR3 bases are TGTGCCAGCAGCTTAGAGGGACAGGGGAATGAGCAGTTCTTC.

This chain links TRBV6-6 with TRBJ2-7; 9 positions match TRBD2. This CDR3 is 15 amino acids long. Germline V gene lookup returns CDR1 MNHNY and CDR2 SVGAGI (reference sequence). Unmatched junction bases numbered 8, after V lost 8 bases and J lost 0 bases. Here the CDR3 reads CASGITSGYSYEQYF. The CDR3 nucleotides are TGTGCCAGCGGAATTACTAGCGGGTACTCCTACGAGCAGTACTTC.

This chain uses TRBV11-1 with TRBJ2-1; 7 bases align to TRBD2. This CDR3 contains 17 residues. With V trimmed by 5 bases and J by 2 bases, 12 bases remained unmatched. Germline loops: CDR1 SGHAT, CDR2 FQDESV (reference sequence). CDR3 in amino acids: CASSPGAAGSPYNEQFF. Written as DNA, the CDR3 is TGTGCCAGCAGCCCCGGGGCAGCGGGGTCCCCCTACAATGAGCAGTTCTTC.